This is a list of T cell receptor beta chains from one sample in a study of T cell responses to AZD1222 COVID-19 vaccine. Profiling relied on immunoSEQ multiplex PCR, and the TCRdb table lists in-frame clones only, not all of them. The data show around 80,000 clones, 80% to 90% seen once. The specimen was peripheral blood, collected 28 days after the second AZD1222 dose. The receptors stem from an adult who received the AZD1222 COVID-19 vaccine. CDR3s include the opening cysteine and the closing phenylalanine or tryptophan.

V	J	length	CDR3
TRBV10-2	TRBJ2-7	17	CASSESIGAGASYEQYF
TRBV28	TRBJ1-6	14	CASCSASGYSPLHF
TRBV6-1	TRBJ1-3	16	CASSETLGGSGNTIYF
TRBV11-1	TRBJ2-7	15	CASSLGSGGSYEQYF
TRBV19	TRBJ2-1	14	CASSFSGTYNEQFF
TRBV6-2/TRBV6-3	TRBJ2-7	14	CASSTDPGRYEQYF
TRBV28	TRBJ2-1	16	CASSPLGTAAYNEQFF
TRBV30	TRBJ1-4	13	CAWTGTSNEKLFF
TRBV9	TRBJ1-2	13	CASTRGTAYGYTF
TRBV6-1	TRBJ2-6	18	CASSGYGLPSGRANVLTF
TRBV7-9	TRBJ2-5	15	CASSGGDRFKETQYF
TRBV18	TRBJ1-2	14	CASSEQGVHYGYTF
TRBV6-5	TRBJ2-7	15	CASSYDRDRIYEQYF
TRBV15	TRBJ2-7	15	CATSRDRTGKYEQYF
TRBV2	TRBJ1-2	13	CASTWDVNYGYTF
TRBV9	TRBJ2-1	16	CASSPRLAGGPNEQFF
TRBV28	TRBJ2-5	13	CASRLGTMGPQYF
TRBV4-1	TRBJ2-1	16	CASSQPRDRIDNEQFF
TRBV5-1	TRBJ1-2	14	CASSLGGQSPGYTF
TRBV5-8	TRBJ1-2	16	CASSGSVGGVAGGYTF
TRBV24-1	TRBJ1-4	15	CATSDPTGGDEKLFF
TRBV19	TRBJ1-5	12	CASRFSNQPQHF
TRBV6-4	TRBJ1-1	13	CASSDQHSTEAFF
TRBV9	TRBJ2-5	15	CASSVVMGQQETQYF
TRBV5-4	TRBJ2-1	15	CASSLAASGGDEQFF
TRBV19	TRBJ2-7	16	CASSTPAGEFGHEQYF
TRBV6-1	TRBJ2-7	15	CASSELLGQLYEQYF
TRBV5-5	TRBJ1-6	16	CASKIPPGQGNSPLHF
TRBV4-1	TRBJ1-4	15	CASSQDHKVSEKLFF
TRBV7-9	TRBJ2-3	15	CASSQTSGHTDTQYF
TRBV6-5	TRBJ1-6	14	CAVQQGEGNSPLHF
TRBV20-1	TRBJ1-4	12	CSASSGDEKLFF
TRBV7-6	TRBJ2-3	14	CASSFRGGTDTQYF
TRBV7-2	TRBJ1-4	14	CASSRDRMNEKLFF
TRBV28	TRBJ1-2	12	CASSRTGGGYTF
TRBV2	TRBJ1-4	13	CASGNRESEKLFF
TRBV5-4	TRBJ2-3	15	CASSWEGAGTDTQYF
TRBV2	TRBJ1-3	17	CASSGNFIGSSGNTIYF
TRBV4-1	TRBJ2-2	18	CASSPQHGRGGRTGELFF
TRBV18	TRBJ1-5	15	CASSPDTLSNQPQHF
TRBV5-6	TRBJ1-2	14	CASSLRDRRGGYTF
TRBV28	TRBJ1-1	14	CASRPQGAGTEAFF
TRBV12-3/TRBV12-4	TRBJ2-7	13	CASSLIAPYEQYF
TRBV5-1	TRBJ2-7	14	CASSLRGPPYEQYF
TRBV27	TRBJ2-6	13	CASSLGGANVLTF
TRBV3-1/TRBV3-2	TRBJ2-4	20	CASSPRLAGPTLSVKNIQYF
TRBV27	TRBJ2-1	14	CAIRSQGAVNEQFF
TRBV15	TRBJ2-1	16	CATSRDWGGYDNEQFF
TRBV11-3	TRBJ1-5	13	CASSRYSNQPQHF
TRBV19	TRBJ2-3	10	CASSSDTQYF
TRBV6-2/TRBV6-3	TRBJ2-3	21	CASSSGGHDEGQLDGADTQYF
TRBV30	TRBJ2-1	12	CAWSIRGGPKFF
TRBV10-1	TRBJ1-4	14	CASRGTRFGEKLFF